These 23 T cell receptor beta chains were all obtained from the same sample, sequenced in a study of T cell responses to AZD1222 COVID-19 vaccine. The protocol was immunoSEQ multiplex PCR, while the TCRdb copy is restricted to in-frame clones and leaves out a portion. The profile covers over 70,000 clones, with about 91% appearing a single time and over 9% taken by the ten largest. Sequencing used peripheral blood, obtained on day 0 of MenACWY control vaccination. All receptors derive from an adult in good health.

In DNA form, the CDR3 reads TGTGCCAGCAGCGCAGCGGGAGGCAGGGGTGGCTACACCTTC. Its protein is CASSAAGGRGGYTF. The chain carries TRBV9 and TRBJ1-2; D possibly corresponds to TRBD1 (6 bases). Germline assignment: CDR1 SGDLS and CDR2 YYNGEE. The V gene lost 3 bases and the J gene lost 7 bases, with 16 bases spanning the gap. This CDR3 is built from 14 residues.

The rearrangement links TRBV19 to TRBJ1-5; 7 bases are a match to TRBD1. This CDR3 spans 16 amino acids. From germline, CDR1 is LNHDA and CDR2 SQIVND (reference sequence). The trim removed 9 bases at V and 2 bases at J, leaving 13 bases unmatched. DNA of the CDR3: TGTGCCAGGACGGAGGACAGGTCGGTATGCAATCAGCCCCAGCATTTT. This gives the protein CARTEDRSVCNQPQHF.

The chain carries TRBV5-1 and TRBJ1-2; D not certain. Germline loops: CDR1 SGHRS, CDR2 YFSETQ. V was pared by 4 bases and J by 7 bases, with 14 bases between. The CDR3 totals 13 residues. CDR3 nucleotide sequence: TGCGCCAGCAGCATACCGGAAGGATCTGGCTACACCTTC. As protein: CASSIPEGSGYTF.

The chain employs TRBV19 and TRBJ1-2; a weak D match, TRBD1 (5 bases). The CDR3 contains 16 residues. V lost 3 bases and J lost 6, with 20 bases in between. The germline CDR1 and CDR2 sequences are LNHDA and SQIVND (reference sequence). Here the CDR3 DNA reads TGTGCCAGTAGTATGGGGGGAACGGTAAGAGTGGATGGCTACACCTTC. As protein: CASSMGGTVRVDGYTF.

The chain links TRBV13 to TRBJ2-3; no clear D. V was trimmed by 0 bases and J by 4 bases, leaving 2 bases between them. This CDR3 contains 12 residues. Germline CDR1 is PRHDT and CDR2 is FYEKMQ (reference sequence). The CDR3 sequence: CASSLGADTQYF. The CDR3 coding sequence is TGTGCCAGCAGCTTAGGAGCAGATACGCAGTATTTT. Full variable domain (missing parts from reference TRBV13 and TRBJ2-3): AAGVIQSPRHLIKEKRETATLKCYPIPRHDTVYWYQQGPGQDPQFLISFYEKMQSDKGSIPDRFSAQQFSDYHSELNMSSLELGDSALYFCASSLGADTQYFGPGTRLTVL.

The V and J genes are TRBV25-1 and TRBJ1-4; the D is unclear. V was clipped by 5 bases and J by 6 bases, with 16 bases between them. CDR1 is MGHDK, CDR2 SYGVNS, per germline. The CDR3 spans 15 residues. CDR3 nucleotide sequence: TGTGCCAGCAGTTCATATCAAGAGGAGGATGAAAAACTGTTTTTT. It encodes CASSSYQEEDEKLFF.

V and J are TRBV30 and TRBJ2-3, with TRBD1 matching over 10 bases. CDR3 length: 15 amino acids. The ends lost 0 bases at V and 3 bases at J; junction bases unmatched: 3. CDR1 and CDR2 from the germline V gene are GTSNPN and SVGIG (reference sequence). The DNA for the CDR3 is TGTGCCTGGAGTGTACGGACAGGGGGGACAGATACGCAGTATTTT. It yields the protein CAWSVRTGGTDTQYF.

The J gene is TRBJ2-2, the V gene TRBV28, with a weak D call TRBD2 (7 bases). V lost 10 bases and J lost 4, with 13 bases in between. This CDR3 has 13 amino acids. The germline gives CDR1 MDHEN, CDR2 SYDVKM. The CDR3 DNA sequence: TGTGCCACCTCAGGGGAGGGCACCGGGGAGCTGTTTTTT. It is translated as CATSGEGTGELFF. Drawing the rest from reference TRBV28 and TRBJ2-2, the complete variable domain is DVKVTQSSRYLVKRTGEKVFLECVQDMDHENMFWYRQDPGLGLRLIYFSYDVKMKEKGDIPEGYSVSREKKERFSLILESASTNQTSMYLCATSGEGTGELFFGEGSRLTVL.

This clone was recorded a few times. The chain recombines TRBV5-1 with TRBJ2-2, with 15 nucleotides matching TRBD2. This CDR3 region has 16 residues. The trim removed 4 bases at V and 7 bases at J, leaving 5 bases unmatched. Germline V CDR1 and CDR2: SGHRS, YFSETQ. CDR3 DNA sequence: TGCGCCAGCAGCCGGACTAGCGGGGGGGCCGGCGGGGAGCTGTTTTTT. Encoded protein: CASSRTSGGAGGELFF.

V gene TRBV19 combines with J gene TRBJ1-4, with D hard to call. Germline loops: CDR1 LNHDA, CDR2 SQIVND (reference sequence). V dropped 0 bases and J dropped 0 bases, with 5 bases sitting between them. The CDR3 extends over 15 amino acids. In DNA form, the CDR3 reads TGTGCCAGTAGTATAGACGGGTCAACTAATGAAAAACTGTTTTTT. This encodes CASSIDGSTNEKLFF.

The V call is TRBV28, the J call TRBJ1-2, with 9 bases identical to TRBD1. Germline assignment: CDR1 MDHEN and CDR2 SYDVKM. V was clipped by 6 bases and J by 1 base; unmatched bases: 12. The length of the CDR3 is 17 residues. Here the CDR3 DNA reads TGTGCCAGCAGCTCTCCGGGACAGGGTGCCTTTAACTATGGCTACACCTTC. It yields the protein CASSSPGQGAFNYGYTF.

The gene calls are TRBV7-6 and TRBJ2-7; D is perhaps TRBD2 (5 bases). V shed 5 bases and J shed 6 bases, with 14 bases lying between them. In germline, CDR1 is SGHVS, CDR2 FNYEAQ. The CDR3 is made up of 13 amino acids. CDR3 loop: CASSPGGGFEQYF. CDR3 DNA sequence: TGTGCCAGCAGCCCTGGCGGCGGGTTCGAGCAGTACTTC. Complete variable domain (other parts from reference TRBV7-6 and TRBJ2-7): GAGVSQSPRYKVTKRGQDVALRCDPISGHVSLYWYRQALGQGPEFLTYFNYEAQQDKSGLPNDRFSAERPEGSISTLTIQRTEQRDSAMYRCASSPGGGFEQYFGPGTRLTVT.

CDR3 nucleotides: TGTGCCAGTAGTATAGATCTCATGGACAGGGTGTACTTC. Translated: CASSIDLMDRVYF. The chain recombines TRBV19 with TRBJ2-5, with 8 nucleotides matching TRBD1. The ends lost 0 bases at V and 13 bases at J; junction bases unmatched: 7. This CDR3 is 13 amino acids long. Germline CDR1 is LNHDA and CDR2 is SQIVND (reference sequence).

The chain employs TRBV5-4 and TRBJ2-3, with TRBD1 as a possible D gene (5 bases). Trimming pared 4 bases from V and 3 bases from J, leaving 21 bases between. Looked up from germline, CDR1 is SGHNT and CDR2 is YYREEE (reference sequence). The CDR3 runs 17 residues. The CDR3 coding sequence is TGTGCCAGCAGCCCGCCCCGAGCAGGGCCGAGAACAGATACGCAGTATTTT. As protein: CASSPPRAGPRTDTQYF.

This chain links TRBV28 with TRBJ1-1; D is undetermined. CDR1 MDHEN and CDR2 SYDVKM come from the germline V gene. The CDR3 loop spans 16 amino acids. Trimming left V 2 bases short and J 0 bases short, with 13 bases between. CDR3 sequence reads: CASSLSWKRVNTEAFF. The DNA for the CDR3 is TGTGCCAGCAGTTTAAGCTGGAAACGGGTGAACACTGAAGCTTTCTTT.

This clone showed up just a few times. The rearrangement links TRBV6-5 to TRBJ1-2; no reliable D call. CDR1 is MNHEY and CDR2 is SVGAGI in the germline V gene. CDR3 length equals 12 residues. V gave up 6 bases and J gave up 3 bases, with 8 bases separating them. CDR3 bases: TGTGCCAGCAGCCACAGTGACTATGGCTACACCTTC. Its translation: CASSHSDYGYTF.

CDR3 residues: CSVVSGGGTYNEQFF. The CDR3 DNA reads as TGCAGCGTTGTTTCGGGCGGGGGGACCTACAATGAGCAGTTCTTC. This chain uses TRBV29-1 with TRBJ2-1, with 8 bases lining up with TRBD2. Unmatched junction bases numbered 7, after V lost 4 bases and J lost 2 bases. This CDR3 region has 15 residues. CDR1 SQVTM and CDR2 ANQGSEA come from the germline V gene.

The rearrangement links TRBV3-1 (or the pseudogene TRBV3-2) to TRBJ1-1, with 7 bases aligning to TRBD1. Germline lookup yields CDR1 LGHDT and CDR2 YNNKEL (reference sequence). This CDR3 spans 13 amino acids. After removal of 3 bases from V and 8 bases from J, the junction contained 6 bases not matched to a gene. DNA of the CDR3: TGTGCCAGCAGCCAGGCCGGGACAGTCGAAGCTTTCTTT. Amino acid sequence: CASSQAGTVEAFF.

The CDR3 sequence is CASSLLGVEDEQYF. The CDR3 DNA sequence: TGCGCCAGCAGCTTGTTAGGGGTGGAGGACGAGCAGTACTTC. The chain couples TRBV5-1 to TRBJ2-7; D is possibly TRBD1 or TRBD2 (5 bases each). V was clipped by 1 base and J by 5 bases, with 13 bases between them. CDR1 and CDR2 (germline): SGHRS, YFSETQ. CDR3 length equals 14 residues.

This clone was seen more than once but under ten times. V is TRBV7-7 and J is TRBJ2-2; possibly TRBD1 for D (5 bases). Germline V gives CDR1 SSHAT, CDR2 FNYEAQ (reference sequence). Trimming took off 2 bases at V and 7 bases at J, with 11 bases between the two ends. This CDR3 contains 14 residues. The CDR3 is CASSLLGPGGELFF. The CDR3 DNA follows: TGTGCCAGCAGCTTACTGGGGCCGGGCGGGGAGCTGTTTTTT.

This clone showed up just once. The V and J genes are TRBV7-2 and TRBJ1-2; D may be TRBD1 (5 bases). Trimming took off 1 base at V and 1 base at J, with 10 bases between the two ends. CDR1 and CDR2 from the germline V gene are SGHTA and FQGNSA. This CDR3 region has 15 residues. The CDR3 bases are TGTGCCAGCAGCTTAGAGTGGACAAATAACTATGGCTACACCTTC. Translated: CASSLEWTNNYGYTF.

This chain connects TRBV7-9 to TRBJ2-5; TRBD1 is a possible D gene (7 bases). Germline V gene lookup returns CDR1 SEHNR and CDR2 FQNEAQ (reference sequence). This CDR3 has 14 amino acids. V was pared by 6 bases and J by 1 base, with 12 bases between. CDR3 protein: CASRGGTVQETQYF. For the CDR3, the DNA is TGTGCCAGCAGAGGAGGGACAGTCCAAGAGACCCAGTACTTC.

This clone was counted once. J is TRBJ1-1 and V is TRBV5-5; possibly TRBD1 for D (5 bases). The CDR3 has 13 residues. V lost 1 base to trimming and J lost 1 base, with 5 bases between them. The V gene's germline CDR1 is SGHKS and CDR2 YYEKEE (reference sequence). In DNA form, the CDR3 reads TGTGCCAGCAGCTTGCAGGGGAACACTGAAGCTTTCTTT. It is translated as CASSLQGNTEAFF.